This T cell receptor beta chain was sequenced for a study of graft-versus-host responses after intestinal transplantation. Study-level background: Tacrolimus and steroids were given for 2 to 3 years to all recipients after anti-thymocyte globulin induction.

The study's findings and limits: When patients had graft-donor T cell macrochimerism, their allografts held high graft-versus-host to host-versus-graft clonal ratios.

Clones were sequenced by immunoSEQ multiplex PCR, and TCRdb holds only the in-frame ones, with some missing. Altogether over 85,000 clones are present, 80% to 95% being singletons, with the ten largest covering 0.45% to 0.6%. CDR3 length equals 15 residues. Germline V CDR1 and CDR2: MNHEY, SMNVEV (reference sequence). V was shortened by 7 bases and J by 1 base, with 15 bases between the two germline ends. The sample holds one count of this clone. Its target is not known. This chain joins TRBV27 and TRBJ2-3; perhaps TRBD1 as D (6 bases). This TCR came from a human donor who received an intestinal transplant. Here the sequenced sample was unstimulated CD8+ T cells sorted from spleen or lymph node cells, taken before intestinal transplant. In DNA, the CDR3 is TGTGCCAGCATCGCGCAGGGGTCTGGCACAGATACGCAGTATTTT. It encodes CASIAQGSGTDTQYF.